This entry is about one T cell receptor beta chain. All enrollees were roughly 18 to 100 years old and from fewer than 25 US areas. The CDR3 spans 16 residues. V gave up 0 bases and J gave up 1 base, with 12 bases separating them. In germline, CDR1 is MNHEY, CDR2 SVGAGI. Only in-frame clones appear in the TCRdb table, and some are missing; sequencing was by immunoSEQ multiplex PCR. In the table there are over 250,000 clones, 87% of which are singletons. The data derive from a study of blood T cell repertoires in COVID-19. This receptor was identified in a woman under 30 who had recovered from COVID-19. The chain couples TRBV6-5 to TRBJ1-1; D is uncertain. What was sequenced was PBMCs or T cells enriched from blood (not recorded which). The CDR3 bases are TGTGCCAGCAGTTACTCGATCCTTTTCGGGAACACTGAAGCTTTCTTT. It yields the protein CASSYSILFGNTEAFF.